This T cell receptor beta chain was documented in a study of CD8 T cells in Susac syndrome (dated by TCRdb to between 2018 and 2021). With respect to the entire study: Among the sequenced Susac syndrome patients, six had clinically active disease and about eight were in clinical remission. At the time of blood withdrawal, Susac syndrome patients were either therapy-naive, taking corticosteroids (with some also receiving IVIg), or on IVIg alone. The clonality of the CD8+ T cell repertoire was compared across approximately 11 healthy donors, some 14 Susac syndrome patients and about 16 multiple sclerosis patients. The study used repertoire sequencing to test whether antigen drove CD8+ T cell activation and differentiation in Susac syndrome. Overall study results and their limits: Clonal expansion was seen in Susac syndrome CD8+ repertoires, peaking in CD8+ TEMRA cells and being greater in clinically active patients than in remitting ones. The number of individuals in the TCR sequencing and HLA analysis was acknowledged as relatively small. Sixteen Susac-specific public clones were identified in the total CD8+ repertoire, and several Susac-specific public clones were identified in the CD8+ TEMRA repertoire.

In regard to this clonotype: There is no known antigen for this receptor. Base-call qualities are not available, and no considerably larger clone is one nucleotide away.

RNA was extracted with the RNeasy kit and about 0.5 to 1 ug was reverse transcribed using random hexamers. The immunoSEQ multiplex PCR assay, which covers 54 Vbeta and 13 Jbeta segments, was used to amplify TCR beta CDR3 regions. PCR amplification bias was corrected using a synthetic template baseline for primer optimization and computational correction. On the authors' methods: Only productive sequences were kept, with reads annotated to V, D and J genes according to IMGT and analyzed in immunoSEQ Analyzer. To calculate clonality, Shannon entropy was normalized by log2 of the number of productive unique sequences and then subtracted from one. For each patient and control, public and private clones were evaluated among the 100 most prevalent clones. A clone was defined as Susac-specific if it was absent from the healthy and MS cohorts, from over 1,000 published viral clones and from other ImmuneACCESS disease sequences. The raw public reads went through TCRdb reprocessing: fastp at Q25, MiXCR clone calling, in-frame beta chains kept. Rows merge per CDR3 protein into single entries with the most common DNA and genes. TCRdb, rather than the study authors, made the V and J calls. The table for this sample lists roughly 100,000 distinct CDR3 sequences; 95% to 97% of them were counted only once. The ten largest clones add up to around 0.62% of the sample.

High-throughput TCR beta sequencing profiled peripheral blood CD8+ and CD4+ T cells from healthy donors, Susac syndrome patients and multiple sclerosis patients. The Susac syndrome patients fulfilled recently defined diagnostic criteria for definite or probable disease. CD8+ TEMRA cells were enriched by FACS, while bulk CD8+ and CD4+ T cells were purified by magnetic negative isolation. Blood was collected in EDTA tubes and processed within 24 hours, with PBMCs isolated through density gradient centrifugation. PBMCs intended for TCR sequencing were cryopreserved in liquid nitrogen and were subsequently thawed in a 37 degrees C water bath. Purity of sorted or isolated CD4+, CD8+ and CD8+ TEMRA cells was at least 90%. The CDR3 sequence holds 16 residues, the cysteine and phenylalanine included. Just the 48-base CDR3 DNA is kept, in frame starting at base 1. CDR1 PRHDT and CDR2 FYEKMQ were looked up in the germline V gene (reference sequence). V is pared back by 0 bases and J by 7 bases, with 16 bases lying between the germline termini.

Input material: CD8+ T cells from PBMCs. The receptor was derived from a human donor with Susac syndrome. This receptor chain uses TRBV13 and TRBJ2-1; TRBD2 is a possible D gene, resting on 6 matching bases. The CDR3 region reads CASSLGGGRTGNEQFF. The sequenced DNA: TGTGCCAGCAGCTTAGGCGGTGGGAGGACGGGGAATGAGCAGTTCTTC.